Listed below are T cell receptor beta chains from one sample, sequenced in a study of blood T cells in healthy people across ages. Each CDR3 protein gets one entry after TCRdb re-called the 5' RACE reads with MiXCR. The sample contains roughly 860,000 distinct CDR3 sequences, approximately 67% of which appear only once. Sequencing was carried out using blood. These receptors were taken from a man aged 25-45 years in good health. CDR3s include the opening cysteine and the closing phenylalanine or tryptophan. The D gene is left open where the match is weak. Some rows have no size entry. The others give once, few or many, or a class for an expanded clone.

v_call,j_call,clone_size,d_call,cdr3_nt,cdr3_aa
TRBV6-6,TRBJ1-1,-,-,TGTGCCAGCAGAATAACAGGTGGGGAGAGCACTGAAGCTTTCTTT,CASRITGGESTEAFF
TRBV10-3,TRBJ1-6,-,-,TGTGCCATCAGTGACGGGGGTGACACTACACCCCTCCACTTT,CAISDGGDTTPLHF
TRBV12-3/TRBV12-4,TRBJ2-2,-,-,TGTGCCAGCAGTTTAGGCGGGCAGCACAACACCGGGGAGCTGTTTTTT,CASSLGGQHNTGELFF
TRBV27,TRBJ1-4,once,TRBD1,TGTGCCAGGGAGGGGGCGCCGCCTAATGAAAAACTGTTTTTT,CAREGAPPNEKLFF
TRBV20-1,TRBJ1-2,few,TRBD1,TGCAGTGCCCCGACAGGGGGATATGGCTACACCTTC,CSAPTGGYGYTF
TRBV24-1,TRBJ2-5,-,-,TGTGCCACCAGTGATTTCCAGGAGGGATCCCTACAAGAGACCCAGTACTTC,CATSDFQEGSLQETQYF
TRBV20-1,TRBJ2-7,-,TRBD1,TGCAGTGCGACCGGACAGGGGTCCTACGAGCAGTACTTC,CSATGQGSYEQYF
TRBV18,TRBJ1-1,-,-,TGTGCCAACTCACCATCAGGGACTTGGACTGAAGCTTTCTTT,CANSPSGTWTEAFF
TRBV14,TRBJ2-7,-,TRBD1,TGTGCCAGCAGCCCCATTGGTCAGGGGGAAGACTACGAGCAGTACTTC,CASSPIGQGEDYEQYF
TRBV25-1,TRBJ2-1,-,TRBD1,TGTGCCAGCAGTGCCCCGGGACAGGGGGCCGGTGAGCAGTTCTTC,CASSAPGQGAGEQFF
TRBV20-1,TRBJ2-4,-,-,TGCAGTGCTAGAGATGCGGGACGGACTAAAAACATTCAGTACTTC,CSARDAGRTKNIQYF
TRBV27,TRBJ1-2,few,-,TGTGCCAGCAGTTTCCGGTTGGGGGGGAATGGCTACACCTTC,CASSFRLGGNGYTF
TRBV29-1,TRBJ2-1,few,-,TGCAGCGTTGAATCCCAGGGCTCCTACAATGAGCAGTTCTTC,CSVESQGSYNEQFF
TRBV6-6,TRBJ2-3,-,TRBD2,TGTGCCAGCAGCCTGAGCGGGGGACCGGGAGATACGCAGTATTTT,CASSLSGGPGDTQYF
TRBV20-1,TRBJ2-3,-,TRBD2,TGCAGTGCTAGTGCAGCGGGGCAGACAGATACGCAGTATTTT,CSASAAGQTDTQYF
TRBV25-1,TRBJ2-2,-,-,TGTGCCAGCAGTGAATGGGGGGCGTTCGGCACCGGGGAGCTGTTTTTT,CASSEWGAFGTGELFF
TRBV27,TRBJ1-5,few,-,TGTGCCAGCAGTCCCGGTTATAGCAATCAGCCCCAGCATTTT,CASSPGYSNQPQHF
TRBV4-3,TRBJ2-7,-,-,TGCGCCAGCAGCCAAGCTGGTTTGTACGAGCAGTACTTC,CASSQAGLYEQYF
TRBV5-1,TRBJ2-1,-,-,TGCGCCAGCAGACAAGGACAGTGGACCTACAATGAGCAGTTCTTC,CASRQGQWTYNEQFF
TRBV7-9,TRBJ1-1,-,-,TGTGCCAGCAGCGACACTGAAGCTTTCTTT,CASSDTEAFF
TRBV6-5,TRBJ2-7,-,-,TGTGCCAGCAGTTACGGGGCAGCAACCTACGAGCAGTACTTC,CASSYGAATYEQYF
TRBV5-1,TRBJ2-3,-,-,TGCGCCAGCAGCTTGGGAAGGGAGGCAGATACGCAGTATTTT,CASSLGREADTQYF
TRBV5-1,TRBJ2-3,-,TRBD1,TGCGCCAGCAGCCCGCCGGGACAGGCGAGCACAGATACGCAGTATTTT,CASSPPGQASTDTQYF
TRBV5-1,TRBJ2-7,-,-,TGCGCCAGCAGCTTGGAGGGACACGGCTACGAGCAGTACTTC,CASSLEGHGYEQYF
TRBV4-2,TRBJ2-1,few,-,TGTGCCAGCAGCCAAGGAGTTCAGGGGAATGAGCAGTTCTTC,CASSQGVQGNEQFF
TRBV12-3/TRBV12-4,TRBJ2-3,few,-,TGTGCCAGCAGCCTGGGGACCCGGAGCACAGATACGCAGTATTTT,CASSLGTRSTDTQYF
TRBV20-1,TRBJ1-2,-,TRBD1,TGCAGTGTTAGCCCGGGACAGGACTATGGCTACACCTTC,CSVSPGQDYGYTF
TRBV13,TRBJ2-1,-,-,TGTGCCAGCAAAGACAGATACAATGAGCAGTTCTTC,CASKDRYNEQFF
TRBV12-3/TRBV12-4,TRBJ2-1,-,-,TGTGCCAGCAGTTTTCCGAGGGGGGTCTCAAATGAGCAGTTCTTC,CASSFPRGVSNEQFF
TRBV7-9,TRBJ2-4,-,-,TGTGCCAGCAGCTTAGTAGGAATTAAAAACATTCAGTACTTC,CASSLVGIKNIQYF
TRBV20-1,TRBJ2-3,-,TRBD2,TGCAGTGCTACCCGGGCTAGCGGGGGCACAGATACGCAGTATTTT,CSATRASGGTDTQYF
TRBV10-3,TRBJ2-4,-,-,TGTGCCATCAGTGAGTCAACAGGGGCCTTCTCGGGGGAGCAGTACTTC,CAISESTGAFSGEQYF
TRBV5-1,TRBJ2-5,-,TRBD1,TGCGCCAGCAGCTTGGGGTTAGGGACAGGGCAAGAGACCCAGTACTTC,CASSLGLGTGQETQYF
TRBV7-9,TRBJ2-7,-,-,TGTGCCAGCAGCGAAGACAGCAGAAGCTCCTACGAGCAGTACTTC,CASSEDSRSSYEQYF
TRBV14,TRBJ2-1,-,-,TGTGCCAGCAGCCAAGCCGCCCCGGGACTCGCCTACAATGAGCAGTTCTTC,CASSQAAPGLAYNEQFF
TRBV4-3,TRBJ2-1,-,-,TGCGCCAGCACCCTTAGTAAGACTAGGCCTCGGGATGAGCAGTTCTTC,CASTLSKTRPRDEQFF
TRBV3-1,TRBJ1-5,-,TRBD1,TGTGCCAGCAGCCAAGGTAGGGGGCATCAGCCCCAGCATTTT,CASSQGRGHQPQHF
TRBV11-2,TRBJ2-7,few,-,TGTGCCAGCAGCTTAGACCGAAACAGGGCCCAGTACTTC,CASSLDRNRAQYF
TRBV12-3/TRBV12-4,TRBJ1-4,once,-,TGTGCCAGCAGCCGAAGAGAGTGGGGAAATGAAAAACTGTTTTTT,CASSRREWGNEKLFF
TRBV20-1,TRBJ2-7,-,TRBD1,TGCAGTGCTCCCGGGACAGGGCTTTACGAGCAGTACTTC,CSAPGTGLYEQYF
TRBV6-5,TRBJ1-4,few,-,TGTGCCAGCAGTTATACAGGGCATCAAAATGAAAAACTGTTTTTT,CASSYTGHQNEKLFF
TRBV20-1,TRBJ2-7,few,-,TGCAGTGCTAGGAATAGGGTAGATCCCTCCTACGAGCAGTACTTC,CSARNRVDPSYEQYF
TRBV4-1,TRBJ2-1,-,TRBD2,TGCGCCAGCAGCCAAGAATTCCGGACTAGCCTTTACAATGAGCAGTTCTTC,CASSQEFRTSLYNEQFF
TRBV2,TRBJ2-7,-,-,TGTGCCAGCGGGTGGCGCACAGACGAGCAGTACTTC,CASGWRTDEQYF
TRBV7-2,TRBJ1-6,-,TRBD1,TGTGCCAGCAGCTCCCGGGGCAGGGGGGGTTCACCCCTCCACTTT,CASSSRGRGGSPLHF